Presented here are 3 T cell receptor beta chains from one specimen sequenced in a study of blood T cell repertoires in COVID-19. Data came from immunoSEQ multiplex PCR; TCRdb stores just in-frame clones and leaves some out. The data show under 300,000 clones, 89% seen once. The sample was peripheral blood. All receptors derive from a man in his fifties with acute or convalescent COVID-19.

The chain uses TRBV5-4 and TRBJ1-2; TRBD1 matches at 7 bases. CDR3 length: 15 residues. The germline gives CDR1 SGHNT, CDR2 YYREEE (reference sequence). V was clipped by 0 bases and J by 4 bases; unmatched bases: 6. CDR3 protein: CASSLGDSHFYGYTF. The CDR3 nucleotides are TGTGCCAGCAGCTTGGGGGACAGTCACTTCTATGGCTACACCTTC.

This chain connects TRBV7-9 to TRBJ1-5; D not resolved. V was clipped by 0 bases and J by 5 bases, with 5 bases between them. The CDR3 covers 13 residues. The germline CDR1 and CDR2 sequences are SEHNR and FQNEAQ (reference sequence). The CDR3 loop is CASSLASDQPQHF. The CDR3 DNA follows: TGTGCCAGCAGCTTAGCGTCTGATCAGCCCCAGCATTTT.

This clone was seen just once. CDR3 protein: CASSLAVGWGGDQYF. The CDR3 bases are TGTGCCAGCAGCTTAGCGGTGGGCTGGGGGGGCGACCAGTACTTC. The chain employs TRBV7-2 and TRBJ2-5, with D perhaps matching TRBD2 (7 bases). CDR3 length equals 15 residues. Deletions cut 0 bases from V and 10 bases from J, with 18 bases between. CDR1 is SGHTA and CDR2 is FQGNSA in the germline V gene.